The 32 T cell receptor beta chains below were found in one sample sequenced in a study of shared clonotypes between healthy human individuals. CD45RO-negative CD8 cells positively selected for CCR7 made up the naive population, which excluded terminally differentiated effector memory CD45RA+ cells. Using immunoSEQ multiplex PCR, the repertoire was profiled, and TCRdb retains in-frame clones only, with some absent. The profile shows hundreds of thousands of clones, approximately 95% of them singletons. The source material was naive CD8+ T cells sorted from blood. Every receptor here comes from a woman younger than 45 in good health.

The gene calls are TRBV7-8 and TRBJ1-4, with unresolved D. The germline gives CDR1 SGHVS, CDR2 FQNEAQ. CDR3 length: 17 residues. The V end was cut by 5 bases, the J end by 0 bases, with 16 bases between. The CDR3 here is CASSGSRGPATNEKLFF. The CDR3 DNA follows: TGTGCCAGCAGCGGATCGAGAGGACCCGCAACTAATGAAAAACTGTTTTTT.

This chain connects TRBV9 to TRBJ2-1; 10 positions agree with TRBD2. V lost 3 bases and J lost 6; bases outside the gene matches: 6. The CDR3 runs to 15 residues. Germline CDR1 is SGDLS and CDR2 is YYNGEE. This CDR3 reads CASSAGLAPANEQFF. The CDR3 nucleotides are TGTGCCAGCAGCGCGGGACTAGCGCCGGCCAATGAGCAGTTCTTC.

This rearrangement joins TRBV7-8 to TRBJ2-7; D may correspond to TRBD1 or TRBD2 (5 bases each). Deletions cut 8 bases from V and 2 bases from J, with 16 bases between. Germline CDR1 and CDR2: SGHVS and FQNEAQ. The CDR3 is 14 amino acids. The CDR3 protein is CASVSMGETYEQYF. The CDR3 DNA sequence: TGTGCCAGCGTATCCATGGGGGAAACCTACGAGCAGTACTTC.

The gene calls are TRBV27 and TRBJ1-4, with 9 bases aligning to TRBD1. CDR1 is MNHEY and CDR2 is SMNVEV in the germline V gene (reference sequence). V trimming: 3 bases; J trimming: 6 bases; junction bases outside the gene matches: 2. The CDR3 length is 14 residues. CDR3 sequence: CASSFTGGYEKLFF. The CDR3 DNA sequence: TGTGCCAGCAGTTTCACAGGGGGCTATGAAAAACTGTTTTTT.

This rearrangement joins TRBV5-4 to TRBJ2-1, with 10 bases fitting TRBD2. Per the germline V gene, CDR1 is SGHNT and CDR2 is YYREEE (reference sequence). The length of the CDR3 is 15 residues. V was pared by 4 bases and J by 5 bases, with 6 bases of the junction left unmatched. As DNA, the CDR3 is TGTGCCAGCAGCACATCAAGCGGGGGGGACAATGAGCAGTTCTTC. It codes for CASSTSSGGDNEQFF.

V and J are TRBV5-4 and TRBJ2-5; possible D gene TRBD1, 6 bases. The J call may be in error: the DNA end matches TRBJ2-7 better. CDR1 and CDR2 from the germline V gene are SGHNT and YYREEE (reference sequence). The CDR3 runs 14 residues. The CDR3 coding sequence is TGTGCCAGCAGCCCAAAGGACAGTTCCTACGAGCAGTACTTC. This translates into CASSPKDSSYEQYF.

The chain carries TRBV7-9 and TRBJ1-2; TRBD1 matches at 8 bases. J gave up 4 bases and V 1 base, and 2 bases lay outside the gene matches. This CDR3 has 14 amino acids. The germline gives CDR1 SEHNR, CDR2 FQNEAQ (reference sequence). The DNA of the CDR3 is TGTGCCAGCAGCTTAGGGGACAGGATCTATGGCTACACCTTC. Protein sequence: CASSLGDRIYGYTF.

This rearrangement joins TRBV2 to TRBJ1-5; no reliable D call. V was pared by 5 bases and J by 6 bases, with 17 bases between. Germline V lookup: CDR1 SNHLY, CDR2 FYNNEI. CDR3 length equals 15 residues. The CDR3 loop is CASSQLPASSQPQHF. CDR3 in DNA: TGTGCCAGCAGTCAACTGCCGGCCAGTAGTCAGCCCCAGCATTTT. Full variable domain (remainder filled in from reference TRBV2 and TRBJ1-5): EPEVTQTPSHQVTQMGQEVILRCVPISNHLYFYWYRQILGQKVEFLVSFYNNEISEKSEIFDDQFSVERPDGSNFTLKIRSTKLEDSAMYFCASSQLPASSQPQHFGDGTRLSIL.

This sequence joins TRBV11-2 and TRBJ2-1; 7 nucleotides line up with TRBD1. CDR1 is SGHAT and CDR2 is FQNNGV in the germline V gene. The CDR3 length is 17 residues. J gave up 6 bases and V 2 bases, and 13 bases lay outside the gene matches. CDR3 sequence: CASSLLERTGVFNEQFF. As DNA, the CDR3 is TGTGCCAGCAGCTTATTGGAAAGGACAGGAGTTTTCAATGAGCAGTTCTTC.

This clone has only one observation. Written as DNA, the CDR3 is TGTGCCAGCAGTCCGGACACCACAGATACGCAGTATTTT. Translation gives CASSPDTTDTQYF. The chain uses TRBV27 and TRBJ2-3; a possible D gene is TRBD1 (5 bases). From germline, CDR1 is MNHEY and CDR2 SMNVEV (reference sequence). The CDR3 loop spans 13 amino acids. Trimming took 5 bases from V and 2 from J, leaving 8 bases between them.

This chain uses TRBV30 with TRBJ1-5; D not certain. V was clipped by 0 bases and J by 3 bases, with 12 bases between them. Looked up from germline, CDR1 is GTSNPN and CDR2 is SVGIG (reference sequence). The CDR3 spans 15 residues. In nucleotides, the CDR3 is TGTGCCTGGAGTGTACACGGGTTTGACAATCAGCCCCAGCATTTT. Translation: CAWSVHGFDNQPQHF.

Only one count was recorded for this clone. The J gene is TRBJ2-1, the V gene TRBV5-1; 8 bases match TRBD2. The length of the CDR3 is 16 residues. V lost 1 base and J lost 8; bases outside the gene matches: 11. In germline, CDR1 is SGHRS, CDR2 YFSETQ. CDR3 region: CASSLRASGFVDEQFF. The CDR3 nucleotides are TGCGCCAGCAGCTTGCGGGCTAGCGGGTTTGTCGATGAGCAGTTCTTC.

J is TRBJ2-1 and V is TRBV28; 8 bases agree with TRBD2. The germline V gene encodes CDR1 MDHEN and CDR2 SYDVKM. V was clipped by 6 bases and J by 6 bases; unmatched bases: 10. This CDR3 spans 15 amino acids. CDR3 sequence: CASSRYRRGGNEQFF. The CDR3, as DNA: TGTGCCAGCAGCCGATATCGCCGGGGGGGCAATGAGCAGTTCTTC.

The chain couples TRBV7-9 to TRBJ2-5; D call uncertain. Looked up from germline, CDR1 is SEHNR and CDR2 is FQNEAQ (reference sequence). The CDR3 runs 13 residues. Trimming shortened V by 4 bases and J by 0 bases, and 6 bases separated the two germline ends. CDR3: CASSSQYQETQYF. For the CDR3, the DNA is TGTGCCAGCAGCTCGCAGTACCAAGAGACCCAGTACTTC.

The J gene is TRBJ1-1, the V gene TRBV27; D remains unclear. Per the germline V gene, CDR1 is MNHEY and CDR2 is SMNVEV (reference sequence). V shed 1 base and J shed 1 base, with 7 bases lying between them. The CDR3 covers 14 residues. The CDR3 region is CASSLFTANTEAFF. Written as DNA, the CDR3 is TGTGCCAGCAGTTTATTTACGGCGAACACTGAAGCTTTCTTT.

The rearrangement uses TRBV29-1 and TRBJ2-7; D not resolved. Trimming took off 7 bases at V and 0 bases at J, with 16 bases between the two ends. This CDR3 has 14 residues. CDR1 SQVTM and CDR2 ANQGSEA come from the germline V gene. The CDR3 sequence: CSAPLAQTSYEQYF. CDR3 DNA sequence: TGCAGCGCCCCTCTCGCCCAGACCTCCTACGAGCAGTACTTC.

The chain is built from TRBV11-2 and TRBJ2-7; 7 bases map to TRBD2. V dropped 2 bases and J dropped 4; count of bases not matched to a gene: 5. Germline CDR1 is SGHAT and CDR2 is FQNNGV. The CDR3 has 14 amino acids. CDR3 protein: CASSLQRGVYEQYF. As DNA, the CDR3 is TGTGCCAGCAGCTTACAGCGGGGTGTATACGAGCAGTACTTC.

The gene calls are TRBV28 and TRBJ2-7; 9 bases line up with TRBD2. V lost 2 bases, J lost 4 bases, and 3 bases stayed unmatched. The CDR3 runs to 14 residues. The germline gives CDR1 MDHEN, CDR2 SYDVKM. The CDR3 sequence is CASSLGTSTYEQYF. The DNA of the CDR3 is TGTGCCAGCAGTTTAGGGACTAGCACGTACGAGCAGTACTTC. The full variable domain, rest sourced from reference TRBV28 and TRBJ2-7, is DVKVTQSSRYLVKRTGEKVFLECVQDMDHENMFWYRQDPGLGLRLIYFSYDVKMKEKGDIPEGYSVSREKKERFSLILESASTNQTSMYLCASSLGTSTYEQYFGPGTRLTVT.

This chain's CDR3 is CSAGGGDSYEQYF. The DNA for the CDR3 is TGCAGCGCCGGAGGGGGCGACTCCTACGAGCAGTACTTC. The genes are TRBV29-1 and TRBJ2-7, with D perhaps TRBD1 (7 bases). There are 13 residues in the CDR3. The V end lost 7 bases, the J end lost 0 bases, and 13 bases lay between the germline ends. Germline assignment: CDR1 SQVTM and CDR2 ANQGSEA.

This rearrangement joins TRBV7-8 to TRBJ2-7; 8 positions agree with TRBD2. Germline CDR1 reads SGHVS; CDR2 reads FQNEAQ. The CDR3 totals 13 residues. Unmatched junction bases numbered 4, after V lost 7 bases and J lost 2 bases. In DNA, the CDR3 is TGTGCCAGCACGGGAGGGACTACCTACGAGCAGTACTTC. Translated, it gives CASTGGTTYEQYF.

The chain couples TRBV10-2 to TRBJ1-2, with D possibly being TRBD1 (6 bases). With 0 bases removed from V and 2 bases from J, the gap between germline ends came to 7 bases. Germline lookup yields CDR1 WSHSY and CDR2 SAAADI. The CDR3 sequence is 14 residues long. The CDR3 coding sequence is TGCGCCAGCAGTGAGTCGGGGGGCAACTATGGCTACACCTTC. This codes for CASSESGGNYGYTF.

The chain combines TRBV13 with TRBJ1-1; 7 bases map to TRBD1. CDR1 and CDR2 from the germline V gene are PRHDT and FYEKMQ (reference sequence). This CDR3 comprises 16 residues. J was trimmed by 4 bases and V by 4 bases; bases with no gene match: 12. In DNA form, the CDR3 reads TGTGCCAGCAGCTCGGTGGGGGACAGAGAAAGCACTGAAGCTTTCTTT. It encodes CASSSVGDRESTEAFF. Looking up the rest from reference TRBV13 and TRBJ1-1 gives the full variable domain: AAGVIQSPRHLIKEKRETATLKCYPIPRHDTVYWYQQGPGQDPQFLISFYEKMQSDKGSIPDRFSAQQFSDYHSELNMSSLELGDSALYFCASSSVGDRESTEAFFGQGTRLTVV.

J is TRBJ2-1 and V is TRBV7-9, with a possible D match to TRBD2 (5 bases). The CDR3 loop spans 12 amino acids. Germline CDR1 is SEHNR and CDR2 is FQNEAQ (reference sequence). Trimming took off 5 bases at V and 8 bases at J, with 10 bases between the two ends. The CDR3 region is CASSGSSYEQFF. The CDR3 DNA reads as TGTGCCAGCAGCGGTTCTAGCTATGAGCAGTTCTTC.

The chain's CDR3 is CASTGPGWVHEQFF. As DNA, the CDR3 is TGTGCCAGCACGGGCCCGGGTTGGGTCCATGAGCAGTTCTTC. The chain recombines TRBV27 with TRBJ2-1; D is undetermined. Trimming pared 7 bases from V and 8 bases from J, leaving 18 bases between. This CDR3 is 14 amino acids long. CDR1 and CDR2 from the germline V gene are MNHEY and SMNVEV (reference sequence).

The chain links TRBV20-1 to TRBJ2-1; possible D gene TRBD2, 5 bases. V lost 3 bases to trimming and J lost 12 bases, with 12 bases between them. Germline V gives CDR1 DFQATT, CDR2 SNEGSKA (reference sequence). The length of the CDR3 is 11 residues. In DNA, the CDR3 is TGCAGTGCTAGTTCAGGAGAGGGGCAGTTCTTC. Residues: CSASSGEGQFF.

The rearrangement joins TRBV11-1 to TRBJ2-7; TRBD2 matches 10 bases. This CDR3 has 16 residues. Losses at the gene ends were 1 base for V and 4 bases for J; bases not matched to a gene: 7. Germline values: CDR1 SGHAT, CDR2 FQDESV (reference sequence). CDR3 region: CASSLDSASGSYEQYF. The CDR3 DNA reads TGTGCCAGCAGCTTAGATTCGGCTAGCGGGAGTTACGAGCAGTACTTC.

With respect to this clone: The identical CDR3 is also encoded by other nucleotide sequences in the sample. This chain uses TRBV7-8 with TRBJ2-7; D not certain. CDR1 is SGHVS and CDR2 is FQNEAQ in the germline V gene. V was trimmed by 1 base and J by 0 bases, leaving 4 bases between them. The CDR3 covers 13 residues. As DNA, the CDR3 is TGTGCCAGCAGCTTAGGGCCCTCCTACGAGCAGTACTTC. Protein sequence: CASSLGPSYEQYF. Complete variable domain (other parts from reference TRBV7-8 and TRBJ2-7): GAGVSQSPRYKVAKRGQDVALRCDPISGHVSLFWYQQALGQGPEFLTYFQNEAQLDKSGLPSDRFFAERPEGSVSTLKIQRTQQEDSAVYLCASSLGPSYEQYFGPGTRLTVT.

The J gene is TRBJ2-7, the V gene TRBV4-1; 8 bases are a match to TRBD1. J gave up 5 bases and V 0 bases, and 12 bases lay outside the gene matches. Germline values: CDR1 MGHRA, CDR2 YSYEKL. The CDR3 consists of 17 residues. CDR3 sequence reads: CASSQDTSDREADEQYF. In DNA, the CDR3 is TGCGCCAGCAGCCAAGATACCTCGGACAGGGAGGCCGACGAGCAGTACTTC.

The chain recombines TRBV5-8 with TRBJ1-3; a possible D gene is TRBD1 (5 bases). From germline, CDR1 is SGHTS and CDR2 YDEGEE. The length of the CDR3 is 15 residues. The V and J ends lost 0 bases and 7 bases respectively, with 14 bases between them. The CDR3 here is CASSLDGGRGNTIYF. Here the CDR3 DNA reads TGTGCCAGCAGCTTGGACGGCGGTCGGGGGAACACCATATATTTT. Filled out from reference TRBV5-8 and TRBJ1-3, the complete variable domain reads EAGVTQSPTHLIKTRGQQATLRCSPISGHTSVYWYQQALGLGLQFLLWYDEGEERNRGNFPPRFSGRQFPNYSSELNVNALELEDSALYLCASSLDGGRGNTIYFGEGSWLTVV.

The CDR3 reads CASSVSPEKPTYEQYF. The CDR3 nucleotides read TGCGCCAGCAGCGTCTCGCCGGAGAAGCCTACCTACGAGCAGTACTTC. The rearrangement joins TRBV5-1 to TRBJ2-7; no reliable D call. Per germline, CDR1 SGHRS and CDR2 YFSETQ. The ends were cut back, 4 bases at V and 2 bases at J, with 19 bases in the middle. This CDR3 is 16 amino acids long. Filled out from reference TRBV5-1 and TRBJ2-7, the complete variable domain reads KAGVTQTPRYLIKTRGQQVTLSCSPISGHRSVSWYQQTPGQGLQFLFEYFSETQRNKGNFPGRFSGRQFSNSRSEMNVSTLELGDSALYLCASSVSPEKPTYEQYFGPGTRLTVT.

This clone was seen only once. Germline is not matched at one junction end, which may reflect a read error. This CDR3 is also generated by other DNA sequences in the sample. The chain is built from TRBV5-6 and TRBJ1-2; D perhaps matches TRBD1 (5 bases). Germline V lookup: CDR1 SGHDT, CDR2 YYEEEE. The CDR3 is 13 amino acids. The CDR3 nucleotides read TGCGCCAGCAGCCAAGACAGAGACTATGGCTACACCTTC. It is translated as CASSQDRDYGYTF.

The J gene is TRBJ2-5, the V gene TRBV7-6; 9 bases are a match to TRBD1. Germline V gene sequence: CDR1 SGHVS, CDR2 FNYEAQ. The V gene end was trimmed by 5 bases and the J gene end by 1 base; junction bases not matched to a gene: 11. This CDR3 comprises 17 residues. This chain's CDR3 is CASSPNPGTGPQETQYF. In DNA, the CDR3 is TGTGCCAGCAGCCCCAACCCCGGGACAGGGCCCCAAGAGACCCAGTACTTC.